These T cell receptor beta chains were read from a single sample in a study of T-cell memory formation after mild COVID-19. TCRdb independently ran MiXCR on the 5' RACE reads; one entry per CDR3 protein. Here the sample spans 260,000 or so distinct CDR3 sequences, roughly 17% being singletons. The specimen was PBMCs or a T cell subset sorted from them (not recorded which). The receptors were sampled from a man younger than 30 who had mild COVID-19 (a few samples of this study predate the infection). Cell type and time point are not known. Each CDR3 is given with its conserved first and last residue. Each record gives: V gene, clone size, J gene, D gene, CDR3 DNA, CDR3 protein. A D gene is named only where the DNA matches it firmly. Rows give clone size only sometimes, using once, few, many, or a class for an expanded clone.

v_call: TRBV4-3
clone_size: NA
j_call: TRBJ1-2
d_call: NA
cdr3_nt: TGCGCCAGCAGCCAATCCCGACAGGAGTCGTATGGCTACACCTTC
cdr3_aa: CASSQSRQESYGYTF

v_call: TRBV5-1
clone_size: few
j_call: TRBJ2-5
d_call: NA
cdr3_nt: TGCGCCAGCAGCCCACACTCGGGACATACTCAAGAGACCCAGTACTTC
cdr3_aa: CASSPHSGHTQETQYF

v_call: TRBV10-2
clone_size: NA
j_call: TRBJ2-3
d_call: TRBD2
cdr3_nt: TGCGCCAGCATGGAGCGGGAGTCAGATACGCAGTATTTT
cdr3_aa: CASMERESDTQYF

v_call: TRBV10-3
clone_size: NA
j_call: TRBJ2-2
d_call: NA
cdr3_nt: TGTGCCATCACAGGGACCCCCTCCACCGGGGAGCTGTTTTTT
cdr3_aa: CAITGTPSTGELFF

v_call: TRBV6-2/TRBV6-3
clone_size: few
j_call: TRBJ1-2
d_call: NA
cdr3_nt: TGTGCCAGCAGCCCTACCAGGGAGAACTATGGCTACACCTTC
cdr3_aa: CASSPTRENYGYTF

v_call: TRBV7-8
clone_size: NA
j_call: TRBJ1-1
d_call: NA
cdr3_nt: TGTGCCAGCAGCTTCCCGGGCCGAAATGTCATGTGGTTGGAAAAAGCTTTCTTT
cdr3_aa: CASSFPGRNVMWLEKAFF

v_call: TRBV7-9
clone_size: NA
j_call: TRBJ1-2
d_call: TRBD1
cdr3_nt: TGTGCCAGCTCCACCCGACAGGGGGAAAGCTACACCTTC
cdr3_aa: CASSTRQGESYTF

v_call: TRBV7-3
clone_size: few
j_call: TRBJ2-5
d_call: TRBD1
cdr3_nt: TGTGCCAGCAGCTTAACTGGGACAGGGGAAGAGACCCAGTACTTC
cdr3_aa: CASSLTGTGEETQYF

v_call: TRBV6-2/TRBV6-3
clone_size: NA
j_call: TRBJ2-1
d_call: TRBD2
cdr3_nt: TGTGCCAGCAGTTCCCCTAGCGGGGGGCCCTACAATGAGCAGTTCTTC
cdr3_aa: CASSSPSGGPYNEQFF

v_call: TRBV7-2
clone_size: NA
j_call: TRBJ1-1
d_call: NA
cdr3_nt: TGTGCCAGCAGCTTATTCAGGTCCGGGGCTGAAGCTTTCTTT
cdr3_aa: CASSLFRSGAEAFF